The TCR beta chain described here comes from a study of T and B cells in COVID-19 patients. Study in general: Critical illness requiring mechanical ventilation or extracorporeal membrane oxygenation affected three fifths of the roughly 20 active-infection patients.

Germline loops: CDR1 SGHVS, CDR2 FNYEAQ. CDR3 length: 20 amino acids. After removal of 0 bases from V and 8 bases from J, the junction contained 16 bases not matched to a gene. Each TRB amplification used about 250-550 ng of genomic DNA from blood. TRB rearrangements were amplified by multiplex PCR with BIOMED2 TRB-A/B primers. TCRdb processed the multiplex PCR reads anew with MiXCR; each CDR3 protein has one entry. Here the sample spans about 11,000 distinct CDR3 sequences, 33% being singletons. The chain uses TRBV7-6 and TRBJ1-6; 10 bases line up with TRBD1. Material: blood. The TCR comes from a human donor with active COVID-19. The CDR3 DNA reads as TGTGCCAGCAGCTTAGCCCCCAGCTTGCCGGGACAGGGGATAGATTCACCCCTCCACTTT. Translated, it gives CASSLAPSLPGQGIDSPLHF.